This record covers a single T cell receptor (beta chain). The sample belongs to a study of blood T cell repertoires in COVID-19. Study context: Sites across the United States, Italy and Spain contributed samples from acute and convalescent COVID-19. Sources were T cells, B-cell-depleted T cells, or PBMCs; the material itself was cDNA or gDNA.

Sequenced by immunoSEQ multiplex PCR; TCRdb stores in-frame clones only, minus some. Of 150,000 to 200,000 clones in the sample, roughly 82% are singletons; the top ten hold more than 4.5%. Study members were between roughly 18 and 89 years old and lived in 20 to 25 US regions. After removal of 5 bases from V and 5 bases from J, the junction contained 3 bases not matched to a gene. The CDR3 has 14 residues. Looked up from germline, CDR1 is LNHDA and CDR2 is SQIVND (reference sequence). This sequence originates from a woman aged 60-70 years with acute COVID-19. Specimen: PBMCs or T cells enriched from blood (not recorded which). The chain employs TRBV19 and TRBJ1-5; TRBD1 aligns across 10 bases. The DNA of the CDR3 is TGTGCCAGTAGTCCGGGACAGGGGTATCAGCCCCAGCATTTT. Translating gives CASSPGQGYQPQHF.